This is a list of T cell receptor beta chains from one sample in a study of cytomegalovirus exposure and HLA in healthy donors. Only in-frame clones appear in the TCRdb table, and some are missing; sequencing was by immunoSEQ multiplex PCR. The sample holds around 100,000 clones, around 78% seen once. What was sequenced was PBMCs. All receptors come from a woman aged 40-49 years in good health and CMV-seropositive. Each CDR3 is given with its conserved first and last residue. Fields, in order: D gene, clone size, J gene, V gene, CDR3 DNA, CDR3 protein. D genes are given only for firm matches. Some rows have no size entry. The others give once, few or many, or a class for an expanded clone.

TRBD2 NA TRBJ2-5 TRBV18 TGTGCCAGCTCACCACCTAGCGGGATGGCGGAGACCCAGTACTTC CASSPPSGMAETQYF
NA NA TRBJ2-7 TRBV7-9 TGTGCCAGCAGTGACATAACAAGCTCCTACGAGCAGTACTTC CASSDITSSYEQYF
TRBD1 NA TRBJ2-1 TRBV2 TGTGCCGGGACAGATTTCGGTCGTGAGCAGTTCTTC CAGTDFGREQFF
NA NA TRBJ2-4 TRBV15 TGTGCCACCAGCTCCCTAGAGGTTTGGAGAGGCGAGAACATTCAGTACTTC CATSSLEVWRGENIQYF
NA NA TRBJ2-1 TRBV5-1 TGCGCCAGCAGCCTGGGACTTTTCAATGAGCAGTTCTTC CASSLGLFNEQFF
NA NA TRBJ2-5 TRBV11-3 TGTGCCAGCAGAATTATGGGAGATGGCCAAGAGACCCAGTACTTC CASRIMGDGQETQYF
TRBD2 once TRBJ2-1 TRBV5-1 TGCGCCAGCAGCAAGGGCCTAGCGGGTACCTACAATGAGCAGTTCTTC CASSKGLAGTYNEQFF
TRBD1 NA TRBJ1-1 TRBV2 TGTGCCAGCAGTGGACAGGGTGGAAACACTGAAGCTTTCTTT CASSGQGGNTEAFF
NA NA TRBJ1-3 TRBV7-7 TGTGCTAGCAGCTTAGGTCCTTCTGGAAACACCATATATTTT CASSLGPSGNTIYF
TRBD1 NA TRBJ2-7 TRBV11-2 TGTGCCAGCAGCTTAGGGACAGGGTCCCAAGATGAGCAGTACTTC CASSLGTGSQDEQYF
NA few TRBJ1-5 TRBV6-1 TGTGCCAGCAGTGATCATACAGGGAATGGTCAGCCCCAGCATTTT CASSDHTGNGQPQHF
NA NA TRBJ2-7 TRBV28 TGTGCCAGCACCAGGGATACCTACGAGCAGTACTTC CASTRDTYEQYF
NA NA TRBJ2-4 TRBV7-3 TGTGCCAGCAGCTTAACATCCCCCTCCCTTGCCAAAAACATTCAGTACTTC CASSLTSPSLAKNIQYF
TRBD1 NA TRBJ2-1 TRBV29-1 TGCAGCGTTCTCCCAGGGGGCCTGAGCGATGAGCAGTTCTTC CSVLPGGLSDEQFF
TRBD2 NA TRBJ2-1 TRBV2 TGTGCCAGTCGGCGGGAGAACAATGAGCAGTTCTTC CASRRENNEQFF
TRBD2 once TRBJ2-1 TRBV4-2 TGTGCCAGCAGCCAAGAGGCAAAATCCGGGACTAGCGCCTTCTTC CASSQEAKSGTSAFF
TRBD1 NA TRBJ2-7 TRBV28 TGTGCCAGCAGTTCCGGGACAGGGGTATACGAGCAGTACTTC CASSSGTGVYEQYF
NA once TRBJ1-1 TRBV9 TGTGCCAGCAGCGTAGACGGGGAAAGGACTGAAGCTTTCTTT CASSVDGERTEAFF
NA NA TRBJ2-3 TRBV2 TGTGCCAGCATAAAAAGTCGGGTCGAGGCTCGGGGAGATACGCAGTATTTT CASIKSRVEARGDTQYF
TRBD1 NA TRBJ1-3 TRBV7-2 TGTGCCAGCAGCTTAGGGACAGGGGGCGGAAACACCATATATTTT CASSLGTGGGNTIYF
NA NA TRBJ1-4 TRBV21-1 TGTGCCAGCACCCGTGGGCTATTTGCAACTAATGAAAAACTGTTTTTT CASTRGLFATNEKLFF
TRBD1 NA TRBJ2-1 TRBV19 TGCGCCAGTAGAGGTGCCCGGACAGGGCGAGGTGGTGAGCAGTTCTTC CASRGARTGRGGEQFF
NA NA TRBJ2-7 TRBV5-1 TGCGCCAGCAGCCTCGCTTGGGACACCGGGATCTACGAGCAGTACTTC CASSLAWDTGIYEQYF
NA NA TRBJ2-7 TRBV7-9 TGTGCCAGCAGCTGGGGTAGCGGCTACGAGCAGTACTTC CASSWGSGYEQYF
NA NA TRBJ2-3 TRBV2 TGTGCCAGCACAGGTCGGATCATAGCGGTTACAGATACGCAGTATTTT CASTGRIIAVTDTQYF